The following is a T cell receptor beta chain sequence with its context. As yet, its antigen is unknown. The record originates from a study of cytomegalovirus exposure and HLA in healthy donors. Study as a whole: The platform used for the approximately 130 validation repertoires matched that of the approximately 670 first-cohort repertoires, a later analysis reported. Overall study results and limits: The study designated 150 or so TCR beta chains cytomegalovirus-associated.

The method was immunoSEQ multiplex PCR; TCRdb's version includes in-frame clones alone and lacks a portion of them. This sample carries 150,000 to 200,000 clones, roughly nine tenths of them seen once, and the ten largest clones take roughly 3%. From the roughly 110-subject validation cohort, which was separate from the roughly 700-subject first cohort, the donors were drawn. The sample was PBMCs. The clonotype was recovered from a woman aged 18-29 years in good health and CMV-seropositive.

The CDR3 reads CSVGASGGALETQYF. In nucleotides, the CDR3 is TGCAGCGTTGGCGCTAGCGGGGGGGCTCTTGAGACCCAGTACTTC. This chain links TRBV29-1 with TRBJ2-5; TRBD2 matches at 12 bases. This CDR3 contains 15 residues. Germline lookup yields CDR1 SQVTM and CDR2 ANQGSEA. Trimming at V came to 4 bases and at J to 5 bases, leaving 8 bases not matched to a gene.